This T cell receptor beta chain comes out of a study of blood T cell repertoires in COVID-19. Across the study: Some COVID-19 samples were acute and others convalescent; all came from the United States, Italy and Spain. Sources were T cells, B-cell-depleted T cells, or PBMCs; the material itself was cDNA or gDNA.

This table comes from immunoSEQ multiplex PCR, and its TCRdb copy is limited to in-frame clones, with some not included. The sample lists under 200,000 clones, 85% to 90% occurring once. CDR3 length: 16 residues. V and J are TRBV21-1 and TRBJ1-6; no DNA check was done on the table's D call, TRBD1. TRBV21-1 is shown as a pseudogene. This TCR derives from an elderly woman in a cohort sampled during active or convalescent COVID-19. What was sequenced was peripheral blood. CDR3 sequence: CVLGQGGNRYNSPLHF. The CDR3 DNA is TGTGTCCTGGGCCAGGGCGGTAATCGATATAATTCACCCCTCCACTTT.